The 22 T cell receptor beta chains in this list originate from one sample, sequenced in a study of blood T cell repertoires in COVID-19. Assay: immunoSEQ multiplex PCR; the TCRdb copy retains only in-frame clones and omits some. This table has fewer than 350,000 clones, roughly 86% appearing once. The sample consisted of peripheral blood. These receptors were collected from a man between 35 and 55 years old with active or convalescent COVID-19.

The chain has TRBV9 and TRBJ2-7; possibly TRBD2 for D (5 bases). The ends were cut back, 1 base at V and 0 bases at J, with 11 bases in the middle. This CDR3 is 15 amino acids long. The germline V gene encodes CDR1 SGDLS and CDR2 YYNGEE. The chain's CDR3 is CASSVQAVSSYEQYF. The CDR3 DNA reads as TGTGCCAGCAGCGTACAAGCGGTTAGCTCCTACGAGCAGTACTTC.

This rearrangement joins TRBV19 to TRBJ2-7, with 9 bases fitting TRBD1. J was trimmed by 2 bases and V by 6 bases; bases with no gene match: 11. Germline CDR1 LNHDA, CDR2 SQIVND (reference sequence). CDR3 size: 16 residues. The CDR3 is CASSRLRDRDAYEQYF. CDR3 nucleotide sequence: TGTGCCAGTAGCCGCCTCCGGGACAGGGACGCCTACGAGCAGTACTTC.

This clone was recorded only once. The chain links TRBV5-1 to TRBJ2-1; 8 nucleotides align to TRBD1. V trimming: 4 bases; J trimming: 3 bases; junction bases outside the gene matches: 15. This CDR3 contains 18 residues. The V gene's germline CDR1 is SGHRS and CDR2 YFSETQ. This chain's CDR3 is CASSRYTWRTGNYNEQFF. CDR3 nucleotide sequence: TGCGCCAGCAGCCGTTATACTTGGCGGACAGGGAACTACAATGAGCAGTTCTTC.

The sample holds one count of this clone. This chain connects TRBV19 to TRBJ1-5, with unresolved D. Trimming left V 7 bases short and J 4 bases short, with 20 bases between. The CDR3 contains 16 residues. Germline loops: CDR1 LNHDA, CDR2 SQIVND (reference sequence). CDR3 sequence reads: CASKLDITHLNQPQHF. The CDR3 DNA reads TGTGCCAGTAAACTAGACATTACCCACCTTAATCAGCCCCAGCATTTT.

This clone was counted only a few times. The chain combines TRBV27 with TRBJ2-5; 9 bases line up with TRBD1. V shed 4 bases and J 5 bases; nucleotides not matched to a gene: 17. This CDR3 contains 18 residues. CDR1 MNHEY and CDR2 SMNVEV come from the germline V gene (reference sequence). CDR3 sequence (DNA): TGTGCCAGCAGTTCCTTCACCCCACTACAGGGGGCGCGGGAGACCCAGTACTTC. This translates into CASSSFTPLQGARETQYF.

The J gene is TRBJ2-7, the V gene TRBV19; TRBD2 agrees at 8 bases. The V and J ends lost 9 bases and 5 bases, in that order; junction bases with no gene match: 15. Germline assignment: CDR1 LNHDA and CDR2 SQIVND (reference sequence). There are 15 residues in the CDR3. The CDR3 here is CASSEWTSGGHEQYF. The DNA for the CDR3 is TGTGCCAGCAGTGAGTGGACGAGCGGGGGCCACGAGCAGTACTTC.

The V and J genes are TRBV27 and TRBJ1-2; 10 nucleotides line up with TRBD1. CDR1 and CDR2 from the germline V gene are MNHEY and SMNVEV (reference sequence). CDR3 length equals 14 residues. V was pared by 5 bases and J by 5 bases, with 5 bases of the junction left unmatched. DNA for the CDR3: TGTGCCAGCAGTCCCCCGGGACAGGGGTATGGCTACACCTTC. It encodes CASSPPGQGYGYTF.

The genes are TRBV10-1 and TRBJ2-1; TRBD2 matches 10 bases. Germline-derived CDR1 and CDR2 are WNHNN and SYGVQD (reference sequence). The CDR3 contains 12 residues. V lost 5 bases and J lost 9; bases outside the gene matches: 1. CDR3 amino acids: CASSSSGGEQFF. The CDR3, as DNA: TGCGCCAGCAGTTCTAGCGGGGGTGAGCAGTTCTTC.

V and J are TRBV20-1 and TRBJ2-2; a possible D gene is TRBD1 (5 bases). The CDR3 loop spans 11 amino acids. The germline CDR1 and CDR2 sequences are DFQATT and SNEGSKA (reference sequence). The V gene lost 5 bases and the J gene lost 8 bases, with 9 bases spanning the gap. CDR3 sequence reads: CSARRVGELFF. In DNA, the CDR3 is TGCAGTGCTCGCAGGGTGGGGGAGCTGTTTTTT.

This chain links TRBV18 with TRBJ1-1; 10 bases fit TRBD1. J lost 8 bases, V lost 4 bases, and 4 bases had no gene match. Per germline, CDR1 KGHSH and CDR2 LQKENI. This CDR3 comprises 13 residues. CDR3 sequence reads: CASSRGQGLEAFF. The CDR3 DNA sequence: TGTGCCAGCTCACGGGGACAGGGGTTAGAAGCTTTCTTT.

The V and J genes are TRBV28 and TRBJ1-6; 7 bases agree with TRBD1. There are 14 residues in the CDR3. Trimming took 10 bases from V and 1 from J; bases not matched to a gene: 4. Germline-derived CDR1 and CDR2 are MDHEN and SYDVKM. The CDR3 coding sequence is TGTGCCAACCGGGACAGTTCCTATAATTCACCCCTCCACTTT. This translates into CANRDSSYNSPLHF.

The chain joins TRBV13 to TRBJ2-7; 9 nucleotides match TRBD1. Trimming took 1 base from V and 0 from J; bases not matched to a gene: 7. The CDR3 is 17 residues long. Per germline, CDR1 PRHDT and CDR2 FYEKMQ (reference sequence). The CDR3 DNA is TGTGCCAGCAGCTTAGCCGGGACAGGGTCCAACTCCTACGAGCAGTACTTC. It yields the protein CASSLAGTGSNSYEQYF.

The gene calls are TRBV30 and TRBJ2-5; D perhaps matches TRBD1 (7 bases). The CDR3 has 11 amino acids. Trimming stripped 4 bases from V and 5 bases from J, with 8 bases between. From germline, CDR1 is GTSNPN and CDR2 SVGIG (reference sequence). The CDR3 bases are TGTGCCTGGACAGGGGGGGAGACCCAGTACTTC. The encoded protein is CAWTGGETQYF.

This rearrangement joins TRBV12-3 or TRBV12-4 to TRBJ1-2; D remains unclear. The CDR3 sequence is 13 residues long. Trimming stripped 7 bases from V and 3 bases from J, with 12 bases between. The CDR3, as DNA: TGTGCCAGCACCATCACCACACACTATGGCTACACCTTC. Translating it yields CASTITTHYGYTF.

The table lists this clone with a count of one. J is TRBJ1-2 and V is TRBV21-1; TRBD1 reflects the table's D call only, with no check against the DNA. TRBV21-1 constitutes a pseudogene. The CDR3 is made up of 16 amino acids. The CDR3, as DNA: TGTGCCAGCAGCAAAGTTACAGGGGCCCAGAACTATGGCTACACCTTC. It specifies CASSKVTGAQNYGYTF.

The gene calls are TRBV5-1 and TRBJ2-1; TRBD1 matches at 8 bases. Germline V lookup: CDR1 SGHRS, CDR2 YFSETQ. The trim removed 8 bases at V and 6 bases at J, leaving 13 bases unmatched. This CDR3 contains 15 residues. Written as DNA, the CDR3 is TGCGCCAGTCGACTTACCGGGACAGGCCTCAATGAGCAGTTCTTC. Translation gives CASRLTGTGLNEQFF.

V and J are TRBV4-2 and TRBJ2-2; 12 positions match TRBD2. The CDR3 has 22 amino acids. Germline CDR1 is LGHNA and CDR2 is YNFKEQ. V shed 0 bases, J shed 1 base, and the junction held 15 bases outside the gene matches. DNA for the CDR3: TGTGCCAGCAGCCAAGATGACTTCGGCGGACTAGCGGGATCCTTGAACACCGGGGAGCTGTTTTTT. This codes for CASSQDDFGGLAGSLNTGELFF.

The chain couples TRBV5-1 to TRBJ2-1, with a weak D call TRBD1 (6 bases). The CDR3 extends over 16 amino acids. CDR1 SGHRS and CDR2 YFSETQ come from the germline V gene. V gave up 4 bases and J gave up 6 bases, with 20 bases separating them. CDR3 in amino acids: CASSPPERQVANEQFF. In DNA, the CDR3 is TGCGCCAGCAGCCCTCCCGAACGACAGGTGGCCAATGAGCAGTTCTTC. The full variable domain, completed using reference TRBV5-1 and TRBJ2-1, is KAGVTQTPRYLIKTRGQQVTLSCSPISGHRSVSWYQQTPGQGLQFLFEYFSETQRNKGNFPGRFSGRQFSNSRSEMNVSTLELGDSALYLCASSPPERQVANEQFFGPGTRLTVL.

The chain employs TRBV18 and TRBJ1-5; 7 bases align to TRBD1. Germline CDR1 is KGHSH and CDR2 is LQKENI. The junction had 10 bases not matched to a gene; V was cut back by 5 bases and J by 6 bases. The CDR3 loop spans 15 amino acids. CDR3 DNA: TGTGCCAGCTCAACAACAGGGGATAGATTTCAGCCCCAGCATTTT. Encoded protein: CASSTTGDRFQPQHF.

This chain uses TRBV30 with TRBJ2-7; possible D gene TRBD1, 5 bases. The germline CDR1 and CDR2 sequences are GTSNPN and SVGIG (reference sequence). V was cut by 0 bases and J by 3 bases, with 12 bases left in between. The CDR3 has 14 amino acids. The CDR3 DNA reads TGTGCCTGGAGTGTAGGCGACAGTTACTACGAGCAGTACTTC. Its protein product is CAWSVGDSYYEQYF. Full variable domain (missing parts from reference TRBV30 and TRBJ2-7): SQTIHQWPATLVQPVGSPLSLECTVEGTSNPNLYWYRQAAGRGLQLLFYSVGIGQISSEVPQNLSASRPQDRQFILSSKKLLLSDSGFYLCAWSVGDSYYEQYFGPGTRLTVT.

This chain's CDR3 is CASSEAGSWDRGQPQHF. The CDR3 DNA reads TGTGCCAGCAGTGAAGCTGGAAGCTGGGACAGGGGTCAGCCCCAGCATTTT. This chain links TRBV6-1 with TRBJ1-5; 10 bases line up with TRBD1. V shed 0 bases and J 6 bases; nucleotides not matched to a gene: 8. The CDR3 totals 17 residues. Germline V gene lookup returns CDR1 MNHNS and CDR2 SASEGT.

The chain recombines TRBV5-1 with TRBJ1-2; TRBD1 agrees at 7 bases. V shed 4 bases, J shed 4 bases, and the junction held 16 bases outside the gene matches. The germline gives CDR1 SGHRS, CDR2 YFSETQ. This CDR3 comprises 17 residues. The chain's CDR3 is CASSLGQTQGVGYGYTF. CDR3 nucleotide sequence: TGCGCCAGCAGCCTCGGACAGACCCAGGGGGTTGGCTATGGCTACACCTTC. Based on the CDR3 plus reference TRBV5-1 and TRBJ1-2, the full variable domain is KAGVTQTPRYLIKTRGQQVTLSCSPISGHRSVSWYQQTPGQGLQFLFEYFSETQRNKGNFPGRFSGRQFSNSRSEMNVSTLELGDSALYLCASSLGQTQGVGYGYTFGSGTRLTVV.